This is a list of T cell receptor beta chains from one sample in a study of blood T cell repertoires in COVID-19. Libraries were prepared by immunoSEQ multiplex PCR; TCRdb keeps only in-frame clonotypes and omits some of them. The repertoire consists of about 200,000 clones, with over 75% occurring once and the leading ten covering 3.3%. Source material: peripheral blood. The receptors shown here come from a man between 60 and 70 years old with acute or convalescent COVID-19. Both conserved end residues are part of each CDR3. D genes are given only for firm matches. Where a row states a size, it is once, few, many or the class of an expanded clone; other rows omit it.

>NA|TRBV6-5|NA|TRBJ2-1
TGTGCCAGCAGTTCCCTCTACAATGAGCAGTTCTTC
CASSSLYNEQFF
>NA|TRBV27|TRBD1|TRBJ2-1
TGTGCCAGCAAGCGACAGGGGGGCGATGAGCAGTTCTTC
CASKRQGGDEQFF
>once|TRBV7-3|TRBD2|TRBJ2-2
TGTGCCAGCAGCTTAACCTCTAGCGGGAGGGGAACCGGGGAGCTGTTTTTT
CASSLTSSGRGTGELFF
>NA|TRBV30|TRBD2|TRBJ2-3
TGTGCCTGGAGTCAGACAGCGGGAGGAGGTCGAGATACGCAGTATTTT
CAWSQTAGGGRDTQYF
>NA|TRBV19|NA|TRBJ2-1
TGTGCCAGTAGTATAGAACAGGGATACGAGCAGTTCTTC
CASSIEQGYEQFF
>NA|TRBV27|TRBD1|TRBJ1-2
TGTGCCAGCAGCCGCGGGACAGGGAGTTATGGCTACACCTTC
CASSRGTGSYGYTF
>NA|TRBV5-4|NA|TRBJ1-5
TGTGCCAGCAGCCCGGATCCAGGGTTACTACAGCCCCAGCATTTT
CASSPDPGLLQPQHF
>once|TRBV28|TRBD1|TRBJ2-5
TGTGCCAGCAGTACACAGGGGTGGCAAGAGACCCAGTACTTC
CASSTQGWQETQYF
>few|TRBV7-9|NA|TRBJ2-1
TGTGCCAGCAGCACTCAGGGATATGAGCAGTTCTTC
CASSTQGYEQFF
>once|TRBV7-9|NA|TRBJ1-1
TGTGCCAGCAGCTTAGCACTAGGGGGCACTGAAGCTTTCTTT
CASSLALGGTEAFF
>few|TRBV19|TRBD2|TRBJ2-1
TGTGCCAGTAGACATAGCGGGCTTTACAATGAGCAGTTCTTC
CASRHSGLYNEQFF
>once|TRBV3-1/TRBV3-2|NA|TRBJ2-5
TGTGCCACTTCGGACCAGGGGGGAGAGACCCAGTACTTC
CATSDQGGETQYF
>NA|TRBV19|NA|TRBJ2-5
TGTGCCAGTAGTATCGGACAGTCTCTGCAAGAGACCCAGTACTTC
CASSIGQSLQETQYF
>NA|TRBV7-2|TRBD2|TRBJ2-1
TGTGCCAGCATCAGAGACGGGACTAGAGTCGGATTTGGCCATGAGCAGTTCTTC
CASIRDGTRVGFGHEQFF
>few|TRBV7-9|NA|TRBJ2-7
TGTGCCAGCAGCACAAACTACGAGCAGTACTTC
CASSTNYEQYF
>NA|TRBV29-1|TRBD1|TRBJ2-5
TGCAGCGTTGAGGGTGGACAGGGGGCTCGAGAGACCCAGTACTTC
CSVEGGQGARETQYF
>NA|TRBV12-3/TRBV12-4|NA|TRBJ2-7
TGTGCCAGCAGTTTACACCAGGCCTACGAGCAGTACTTC
CASSLHQAYEQYF
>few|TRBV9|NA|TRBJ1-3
TGTGCCAGCAGCGTAGGACACTCTGGAAACACCATATATTTT
CASSVGHSGNTIYF
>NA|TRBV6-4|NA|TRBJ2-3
TGTGCCAGCAGGGACCCTATCTCAGATACGCAGTATTTT
CASRDPISDTQYF
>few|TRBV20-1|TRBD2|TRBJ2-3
TGCAGTGCTAGTCCGGGAGGAGATACGCAGTATTTT
CSASPGGDTQYF
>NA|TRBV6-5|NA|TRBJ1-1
TGTGCCAGCAATTCGGGGTTGAACACTGAAGCTTTCTTT
CASNSGLNTEAFF
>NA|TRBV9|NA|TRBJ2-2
TGTGCCAGCAGCGTAGCTCTAAGAGGGGAGCTGTTTTTT
CASSVALRGELFF
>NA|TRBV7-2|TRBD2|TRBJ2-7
TGTGCCAGCAGCCCCGGGGCTAGCGGGAGAAACGAGCAGTACTTC
CASSPGASGRNEQYF
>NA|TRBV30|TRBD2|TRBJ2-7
TGTGCCTGGAGCACGGGACTAGCGGGGGTTGAGCAGTACTTC
CAWSTGLAGVEQYF
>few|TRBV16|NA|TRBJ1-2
TGTGCCAGCAGCCAATCGACAGCTGAAGGCTACACCTTC
CASSQSTAEGYTF
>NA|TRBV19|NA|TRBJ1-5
TGTGCCAGTAGTAGGTTTTCGCCAGGCAATCAGCCCCAGCATTTT
CASSRFSPGNQPQHF
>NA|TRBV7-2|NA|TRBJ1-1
TGTGCCAGCAGCAACAGTATATGGATGAACACTGAAGCTTTCTTT
CASSNSIWMNTEAFF
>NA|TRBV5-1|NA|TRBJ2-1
TGCGCCAGCAGCCCCCGGGACGCCGGGGGCTACAATGAGCAGTTCTTC
CASSPRDAGGYNEQFF
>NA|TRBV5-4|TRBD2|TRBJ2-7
TGTGCCAGCAGCAAGACTAGCGGGATACCCCTCGAGCAGTACTTC
CASSKTSGIPLEQYF
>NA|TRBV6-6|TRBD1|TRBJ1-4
TGTGCCAGCACCAAGACAGGGTTCGGTGAAAAACTGTTTTTT
CASTKTGFGEKLFF
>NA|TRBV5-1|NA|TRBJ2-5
TGCGCCAGCAGCTTAGGGAGCAGCCCAAGTGAGACCCAGTACTTC
CASSLGSSPSETQYF
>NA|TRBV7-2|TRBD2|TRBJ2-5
TGTGCCAGCAGCTTAGTTGTAGCGGGAGAGGAAGAAGAGACCCAGTACTTC
CASSLVVAGEEEETQYF
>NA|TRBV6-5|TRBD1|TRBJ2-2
TGTGCCAGCAGTTCCGGGACAGGGGACACCGGGGAGCTGTTTTTT
CASSSGTGDTGELFF
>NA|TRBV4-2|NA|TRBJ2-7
TGTGCCAGCAGCCAAGAAGGTCTGCGCGGATGGTCCTACGAGCAGTACTTC
CASSQEGLRGWSYEQYF
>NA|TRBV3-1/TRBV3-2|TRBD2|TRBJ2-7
TGTGCCAGCAGCCAAGGTCCGGGAGGGACCTACGAGCAGTACTTC
CASSQGPGGTYEQYF
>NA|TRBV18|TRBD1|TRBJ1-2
TGTGCCAGCTCACCACCGACAGGGCTCTATGGCTACACCTTC
CASSPPTGLYGYTF